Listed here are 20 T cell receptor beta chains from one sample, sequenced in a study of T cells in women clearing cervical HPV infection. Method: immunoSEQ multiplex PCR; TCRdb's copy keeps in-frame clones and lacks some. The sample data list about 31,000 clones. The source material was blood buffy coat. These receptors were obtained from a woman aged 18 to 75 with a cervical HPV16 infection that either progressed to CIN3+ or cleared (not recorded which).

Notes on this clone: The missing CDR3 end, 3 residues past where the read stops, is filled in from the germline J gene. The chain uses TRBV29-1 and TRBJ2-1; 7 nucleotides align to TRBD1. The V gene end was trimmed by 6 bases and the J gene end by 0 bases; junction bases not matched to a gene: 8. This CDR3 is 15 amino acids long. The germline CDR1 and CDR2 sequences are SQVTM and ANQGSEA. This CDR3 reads CSVPGTAPSYNEQFF. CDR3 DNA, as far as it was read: TGCAGCGTACCCGGGACAGCTCCCTCCTACAATGAG.

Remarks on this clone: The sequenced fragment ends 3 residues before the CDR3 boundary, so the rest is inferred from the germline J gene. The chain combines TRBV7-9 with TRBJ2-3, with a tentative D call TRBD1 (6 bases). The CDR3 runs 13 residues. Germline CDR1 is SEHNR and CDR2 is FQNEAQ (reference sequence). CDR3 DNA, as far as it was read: TGTGCCAGCAGCTTAGAAGACAGGCAGCCG. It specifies CASSLEDRQP. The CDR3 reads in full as CASSLEDRQPQYF.

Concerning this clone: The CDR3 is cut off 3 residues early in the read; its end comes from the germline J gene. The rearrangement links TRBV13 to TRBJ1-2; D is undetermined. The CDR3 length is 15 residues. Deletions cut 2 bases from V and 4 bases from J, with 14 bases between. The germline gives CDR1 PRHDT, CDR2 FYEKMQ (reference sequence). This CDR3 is CASSLTGVLVYGYTF. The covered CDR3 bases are TGTGCCAGCAGCTTAACTGGTGTCCTAGTCTATGGC.

The covered CDR3 bases are TGTGCCAGTAGTATCAGGGCCTTAAGCACAGATACG. Protein sequence: CASSIRALSTDT. The whole CDR3 region reads CASSIRALSTDTQYF. This rearrangement joins TRBV19 to TRBJ2-3, with a tentative D call TRBD1 (5 bases). The sequence runs out 3 residues before the end of the CDR3; the remainder is reconstructed from the germline J gene. There are 15 residues in the CDR3. V was shortened by 3 bases and J by 0 bases, with 10 bases between the two germline ends. The germline V gene encodes CDR1 LNHDA and CDR2 SQIVND (reference sequence).

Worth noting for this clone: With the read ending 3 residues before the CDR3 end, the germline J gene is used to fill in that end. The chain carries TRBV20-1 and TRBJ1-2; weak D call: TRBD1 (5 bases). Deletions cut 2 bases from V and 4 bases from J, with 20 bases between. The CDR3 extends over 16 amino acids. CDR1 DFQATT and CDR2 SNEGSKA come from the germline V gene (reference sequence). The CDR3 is CSARSLGGEVRYGYTF. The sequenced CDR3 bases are TGCAGTGCTAGATCATTGGGGGGAGAGGTACGCTATGGC.

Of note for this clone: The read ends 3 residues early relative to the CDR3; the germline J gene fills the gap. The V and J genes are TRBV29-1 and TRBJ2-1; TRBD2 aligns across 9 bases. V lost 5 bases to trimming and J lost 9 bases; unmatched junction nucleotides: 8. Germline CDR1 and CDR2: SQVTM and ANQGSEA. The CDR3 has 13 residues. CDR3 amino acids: CSVIGAGGPEQFF. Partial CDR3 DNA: TGCAGCGTTATCGGGGCGGGGGGGCCTGAG.

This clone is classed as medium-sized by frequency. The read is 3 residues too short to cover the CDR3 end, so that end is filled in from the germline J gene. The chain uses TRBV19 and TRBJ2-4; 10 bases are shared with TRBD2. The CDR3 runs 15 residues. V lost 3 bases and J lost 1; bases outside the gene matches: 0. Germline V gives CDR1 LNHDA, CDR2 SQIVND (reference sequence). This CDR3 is CASSISGRAKNIQYF. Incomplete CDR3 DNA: TGTGCCAGTAGTATTAGCGGGAGGGCCAAAAACATT.

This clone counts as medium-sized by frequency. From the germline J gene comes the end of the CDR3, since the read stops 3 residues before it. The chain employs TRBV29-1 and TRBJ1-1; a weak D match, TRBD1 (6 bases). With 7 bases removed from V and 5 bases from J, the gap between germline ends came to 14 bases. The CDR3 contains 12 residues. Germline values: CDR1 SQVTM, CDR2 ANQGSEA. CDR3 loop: CSGKQGPTEAFF. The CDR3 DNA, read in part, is TGCAGCGGTAAACAGGGACCTACTGAA.

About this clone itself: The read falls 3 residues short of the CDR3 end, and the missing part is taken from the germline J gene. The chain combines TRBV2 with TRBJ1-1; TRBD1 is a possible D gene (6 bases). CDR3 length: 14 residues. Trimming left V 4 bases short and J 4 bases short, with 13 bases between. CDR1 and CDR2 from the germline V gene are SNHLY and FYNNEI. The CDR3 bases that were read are TGTGCCAGCAGTGGGCAGGGGTTTAGCACTGAA. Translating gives CASSGQGFSTE. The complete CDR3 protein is CASSGQGFSTEAFF.

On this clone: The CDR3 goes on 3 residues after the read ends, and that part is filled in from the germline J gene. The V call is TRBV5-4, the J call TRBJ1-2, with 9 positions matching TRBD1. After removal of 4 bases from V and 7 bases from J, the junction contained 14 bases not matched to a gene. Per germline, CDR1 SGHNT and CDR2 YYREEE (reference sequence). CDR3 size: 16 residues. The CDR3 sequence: CASSGTLRTGASGYTF. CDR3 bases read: TGTGCCAGCAGCGGAACATTACGGACAGGGGCCTCTGGC.

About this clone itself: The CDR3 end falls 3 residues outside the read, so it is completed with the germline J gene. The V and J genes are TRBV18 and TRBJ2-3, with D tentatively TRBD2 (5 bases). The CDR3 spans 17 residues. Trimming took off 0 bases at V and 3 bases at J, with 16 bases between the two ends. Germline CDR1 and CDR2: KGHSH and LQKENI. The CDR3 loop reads CASSPPGRGRKTDTQYF. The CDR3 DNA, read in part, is TGTGCCAGCTCACCACCGGGTCGGGGTAGAAAGACAGATACG.

The CDR3 is CASSTRAGGPADTQYF. Partial CDR3 DNA: TGTGCCAGCAGCACTCGAGCGGGGGGGCCTGCAGATACG. The V gene is TRBV13, the J gene TRBJ2-3; the match to TRBD2 covers 10 bases. The read terminates 3 residues ahead of where the CDR3 ends, so the germline J gene completes it. The CDR3 extends over 16 amino acids. The V gene's germline CDR1 is PRHDT and CDR2 FYEKMQ (reference sequence). Losses at the gene ends were 5 bases for V and 4 bases for J; bases not matched to a gene: 9. Full variable domain (outside the CDR3, taken from reference TRBV13 and TRBJ2-3): AAGVIQSPRHLIKEKRETATLKCYPIPRHDTVYWYQQGPGQDPQFLISFYEKMQSDKGSIPDRFSAQQFSDYHSELNMSSLELGDSALYFCASSTRAGGPADTQYFGPGTRLTVL.

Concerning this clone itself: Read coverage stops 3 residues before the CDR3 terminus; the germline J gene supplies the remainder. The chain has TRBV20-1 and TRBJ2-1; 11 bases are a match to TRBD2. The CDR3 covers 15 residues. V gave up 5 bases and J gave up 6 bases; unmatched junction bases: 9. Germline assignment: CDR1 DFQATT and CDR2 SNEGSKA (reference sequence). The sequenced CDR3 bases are TGCAGTGCTGGAGCATCACTAGCGGGAGCCAATGAG. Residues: CSAGASLAGANE. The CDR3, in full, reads CSAGASLAGANEQFF.

CDR3 region: CASSRGALNTGELFF. The CDR3 DNA, read in part, is TGTGCCAGCTCGCGGGGAGCTCTGAACACCGGGGAG. This sequence joins TRBV18 and TRBJ2-2, with D possibly matching TRBD2 (6 bases). The read comes to an end 3 residues before the CDR3 does, leaving the germline J gene to fill in the end. CDR1 is KGHSH and CDR2 is LQKENI in the germline V gene. This CDR3 spans 15 amino acids. V was clipped by 6 bases and J by 1 base, with 12 bases between them.

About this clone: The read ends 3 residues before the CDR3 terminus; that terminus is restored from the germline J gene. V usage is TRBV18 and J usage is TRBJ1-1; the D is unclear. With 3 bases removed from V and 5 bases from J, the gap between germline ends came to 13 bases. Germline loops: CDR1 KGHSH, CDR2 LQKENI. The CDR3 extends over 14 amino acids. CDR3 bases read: TGTGCCAGCTCACCCCGCGGGGAAAGGACTGAA. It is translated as CASSPRGERTE. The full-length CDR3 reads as CASSPRGERTEAFF.

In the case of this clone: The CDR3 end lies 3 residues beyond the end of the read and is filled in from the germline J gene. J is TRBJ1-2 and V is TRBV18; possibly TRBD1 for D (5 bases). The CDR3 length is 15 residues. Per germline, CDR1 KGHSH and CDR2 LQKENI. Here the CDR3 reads CASSPGGTSGYDYTF. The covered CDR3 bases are TGTGCCAGCTCACCAGGCGGGACTAGCGGTTACGAC.

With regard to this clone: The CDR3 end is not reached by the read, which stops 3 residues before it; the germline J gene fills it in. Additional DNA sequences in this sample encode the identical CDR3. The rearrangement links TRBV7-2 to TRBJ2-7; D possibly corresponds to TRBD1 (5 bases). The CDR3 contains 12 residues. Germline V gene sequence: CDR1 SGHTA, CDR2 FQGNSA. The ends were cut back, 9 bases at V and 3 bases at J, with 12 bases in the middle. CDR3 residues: CASSQDSYEQYF. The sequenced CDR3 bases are TGTGCCAGTAGTCAAGACAGCTACGAG.

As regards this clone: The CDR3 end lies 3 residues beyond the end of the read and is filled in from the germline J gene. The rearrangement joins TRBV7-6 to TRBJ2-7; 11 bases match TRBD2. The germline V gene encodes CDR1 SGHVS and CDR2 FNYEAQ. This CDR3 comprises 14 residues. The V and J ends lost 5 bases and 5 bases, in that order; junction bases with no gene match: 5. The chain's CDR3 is CASSLSGRANEQYF. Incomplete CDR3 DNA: TGTGCCAGCAGCCTTAGCGGGAGGGCGAACGAG.

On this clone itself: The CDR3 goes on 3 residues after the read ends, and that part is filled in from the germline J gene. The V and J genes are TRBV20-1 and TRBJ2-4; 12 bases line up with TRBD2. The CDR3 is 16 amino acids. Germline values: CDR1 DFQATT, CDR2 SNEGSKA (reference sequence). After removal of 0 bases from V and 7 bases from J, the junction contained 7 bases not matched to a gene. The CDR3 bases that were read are TGCAGTGCTAGAGATACCGCTAGCGGGGGGGCTAACATT. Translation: CSARDTASGGANI. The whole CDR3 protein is CSARDTASGGANIQYF.

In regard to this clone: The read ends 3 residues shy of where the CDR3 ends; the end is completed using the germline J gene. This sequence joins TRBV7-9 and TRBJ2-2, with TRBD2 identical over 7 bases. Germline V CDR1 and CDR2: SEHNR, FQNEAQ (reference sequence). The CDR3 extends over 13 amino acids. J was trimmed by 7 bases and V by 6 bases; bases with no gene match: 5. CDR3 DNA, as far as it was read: TGTGCCAGCAGAAACGGGGGGAACGGGGAG. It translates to CASRNGGNGE. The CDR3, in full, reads CASRNGGNGELFF.